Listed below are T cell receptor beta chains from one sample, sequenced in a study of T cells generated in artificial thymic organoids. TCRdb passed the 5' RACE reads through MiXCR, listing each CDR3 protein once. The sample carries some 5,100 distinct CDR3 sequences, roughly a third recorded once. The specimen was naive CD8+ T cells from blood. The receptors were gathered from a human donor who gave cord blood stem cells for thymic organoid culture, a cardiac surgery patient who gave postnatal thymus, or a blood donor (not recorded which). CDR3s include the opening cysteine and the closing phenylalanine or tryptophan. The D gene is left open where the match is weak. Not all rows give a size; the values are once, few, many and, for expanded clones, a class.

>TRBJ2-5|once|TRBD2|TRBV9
CASSAGGGYQETQYF
TGTGCCAGCAGCGCGGGAGGGGGGTACCAAGAGACCCAGTACTTC
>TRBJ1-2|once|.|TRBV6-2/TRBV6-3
CASSPTTAYYGYIF
TGTGCCAGCAGCCCAACAACAGCTTACTATGGCTACATCTTC
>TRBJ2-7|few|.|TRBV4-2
CASSQERGTEQYF
TGTGCCAGCAGCCAAGAGAGGGGAACCGAGCAGTACTTC
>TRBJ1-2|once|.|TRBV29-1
CSVEGRARARGYTF
TGCAGCGTTGAAGGGAGGGCCCGCGCACGCGGCTACACCTTC
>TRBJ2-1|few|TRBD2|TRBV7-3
CASSFLGLAGGQYNEQFF
TGTGCCAGCAGCTTCCTAGGACTAGCGGGAGGGCAATACAATGAGCAGTTCTTC
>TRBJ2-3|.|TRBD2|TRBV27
CASSFRTSRDTQYF
TGTGCCAGCAGTTTCCGGACTAGCAGAGATACGCAGTATTTT
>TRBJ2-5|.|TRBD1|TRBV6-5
CASSYSGDRGETQYF
TGTGCCAGCAGTTACTCTGGGGACAGAGGCGAGACCCAGTACTTC
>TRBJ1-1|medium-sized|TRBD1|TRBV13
CASSNRQGNTEAFF
TGTGCCAGCAGCAACCGACAGGGCAACACTGAAGCTTTCTTT
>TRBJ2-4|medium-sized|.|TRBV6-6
CASSYSPAENIQYF
TGTGCCAGCAGTTACTCGCCCGCAGAAAACATTCAGTACTTC
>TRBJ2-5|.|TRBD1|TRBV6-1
CASSESAGQGAQETQYF
TGTGCCAGCAGTGAATCCGCAGGACAGGGGGCGCAGGAGACCCAGTACTTC
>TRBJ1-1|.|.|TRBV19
CASSISRGSVNTEAFF
TGTGCCAGTAGTATTAGCCGTGGTAGTGTGAACACTGAAGCTTTCTTT
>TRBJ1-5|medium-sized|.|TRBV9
CASTEGRGEGQPQHF
TGTGCCAGCACCGAGGGGCGGGGGGAAGGTCAGCCCCAGCATTTT
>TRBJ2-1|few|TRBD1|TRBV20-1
CSASSDRDNEMVDEQFF
TGCAGTGCTAGTTCGGACAGGGATAATGAGATGGTCGATGAGCAGTTCTTC
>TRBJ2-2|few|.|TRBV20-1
CSARQANTGELFF
TGCAGCGCTCGACAGGCGAACACCGGGGAGCTGTTTTTT
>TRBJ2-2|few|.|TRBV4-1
CASSQGAPGTGELFF
TGCGCCAGCAGCCAAGGGGCCCCGGGCACCGGGGAGCTGTTTTTT
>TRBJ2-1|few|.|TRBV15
CATSTGQRINNEQFF
TGTGCCACCTCGACCGGACAGAGGATTAACAATGAGCAGTTCTTC
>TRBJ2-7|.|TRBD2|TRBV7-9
CASSPRDYTYEQYF
TGTGCCAGCAGCCCAAGGGACTATACCTACGAGCAGTACTTC
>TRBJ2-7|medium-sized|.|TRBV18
CASSPPDTYEQYF
TGTGCCAGCTCACCACCGGACACCTACGAGCAGTACTTC
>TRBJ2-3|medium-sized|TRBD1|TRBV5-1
CASSFAQGAADTQYF
TGCGCCAGCAGCTTCGCACAGGGGGCCGCAGATACGCAGTATTTT
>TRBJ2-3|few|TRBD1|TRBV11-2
CASSLLFLGQGAFPDTQYF
TGTGCCAGCAGCTTATTATTTTTGGGACAGGGGGCTTTCCCAGATACGCAGTATTTT
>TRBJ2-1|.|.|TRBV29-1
CSVVGTAGSSYNEQFF
TGCAGCGTTGTGGGGACGGCGGGATCTTCCTACAATGAGCAGTTCTTC
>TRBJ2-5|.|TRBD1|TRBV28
CASTQGEETQYF
TGTGCCAGCACCCAGGGGGAGGAGACCCAGTACTTC
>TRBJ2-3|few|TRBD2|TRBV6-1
CASSPKGAGGTDTQYF
TGTGCCAGCAGTCCTAAGGGCGCGGGAGGTACCGATACGCAGTATTTT
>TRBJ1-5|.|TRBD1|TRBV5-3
CARSSFGTGATSNQPQHF
TGTGCCAGAAGCTCTTTCGGGACAGGGGCTACCAGCAATCAGCCCCAGCATTTT
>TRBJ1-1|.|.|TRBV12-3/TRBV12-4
CAVPGRNTEAFF
TGTGCCGTACCAGGTAGGAACACTGAAGCTTTCTTT
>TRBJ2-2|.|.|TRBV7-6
CASSLDPENTGELFF
TGTGCCAGCAGCTTAGATCCTGAGAACACCGGGGAGCTGTTTTTT
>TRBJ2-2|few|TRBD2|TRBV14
CASSQDFAGEPTGELFF
TGTGCCAGCAGCCAAGACTTTGCGGGGGAACCCACCGGGGAGCTGTTTTTT
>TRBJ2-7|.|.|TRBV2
CASSGQGSWSVREQYF
TGTGCCAGCAGTGGCCAAGGGAGTTGGAGCGTACGCGAGCAGTACTTC
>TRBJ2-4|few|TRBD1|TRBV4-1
CASSQGQGGLNDIQYF
TGCGCCAGCAGCCAGGGACAGGGAGGCCTAAATGACATTCAGTACTTC
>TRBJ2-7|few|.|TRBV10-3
CAISDWAESSEVGYEQYF
TGTGCCATCAGTGATTGGGCCGAGTCTAGCGAGGTGGGGTACGAGCAGTACTTC
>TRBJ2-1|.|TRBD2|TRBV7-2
CASSPGAGGPGEQFF
TGTGCCAGCAGCCCGGGGGCGGGAGGGCCGGGTGAGCAGTTCTTC
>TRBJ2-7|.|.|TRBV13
CASSGGPSYEQYF
TGTGCCAGCTCCGGGGGGCCCTCCTACGAGCAGTACTTC
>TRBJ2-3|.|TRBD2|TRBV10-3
CAINGLVADTQYF
TGTGCCATCAATGGACTAGTGGCGGATACGCAGTATTTT
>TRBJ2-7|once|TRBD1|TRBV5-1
CASSLATDRVGEQYF
TGCGCCAGCAGCTTGGCAACGGACAGGGTTGGCGAGCAGTACTTC
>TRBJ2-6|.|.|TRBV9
CAGSVGAVAGANVLTF
TGTGCCGGCAGCGTAGGAGCGGTAGCTGGGGCCAACGTCCTGACTTTC
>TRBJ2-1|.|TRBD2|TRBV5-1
CASSLKAGGYNEQFF
TGCGCCAGCAGCTTGAAAGCGGGGGGCTACAATGAGCAGTTCTTC
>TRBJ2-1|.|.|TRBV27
CASSPQIISRAYNEQFF
TGTGCCAGCAGCCCACAAATCATTAGCCGCGCCTACAATGAGCAGTTCTTC
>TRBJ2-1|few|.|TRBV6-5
CASSPLGDYNEQFF
TGTGCCAGCAGCCCCTTAGGGGACTACAATGAGCAGTTCTTC
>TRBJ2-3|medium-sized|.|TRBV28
CASSFEGLSGDTQYF
TGTGCCAGCAGTTTTGAAGGTTTATCGGGAGATACGCAGTATTTT
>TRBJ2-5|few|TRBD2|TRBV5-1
CASSLSSGYQETQYF
TGCGCCAGCAGCTTGTCTAGCGGGTACCAAGAGACCCAGTACTTC
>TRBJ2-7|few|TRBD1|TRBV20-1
CSASSGQSYEQYF
TGCAGTGCTAGTTCGGGACAGAGCTACGAGCAGTACTTC
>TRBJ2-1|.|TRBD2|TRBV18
CASSPPSGVGEQFF
TGTGCCAGCTCACCACCTAGCGGGGTGGGTGAGCAGTTCTTC
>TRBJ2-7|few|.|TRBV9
CASSVADSYEQYF
TGTGCCAGCAGCGTCGCAGATTCCTACGAGCAGTACTTC
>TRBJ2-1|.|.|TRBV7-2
CASSYLAGVNEQFF
TGTGCCAGCAGCTACCTAGCTGGAGTGAATGAGCAGTTCTTC
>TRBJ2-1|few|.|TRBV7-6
CASSQGHYNEQFF
TGTGCCAGCAGCCAGGGACATTACAATGAGCAGTTCTTC
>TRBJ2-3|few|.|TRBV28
CASSFLDTQYF
TGTGCCAGCAGTTTTTTGGATACGCAGTATTTT